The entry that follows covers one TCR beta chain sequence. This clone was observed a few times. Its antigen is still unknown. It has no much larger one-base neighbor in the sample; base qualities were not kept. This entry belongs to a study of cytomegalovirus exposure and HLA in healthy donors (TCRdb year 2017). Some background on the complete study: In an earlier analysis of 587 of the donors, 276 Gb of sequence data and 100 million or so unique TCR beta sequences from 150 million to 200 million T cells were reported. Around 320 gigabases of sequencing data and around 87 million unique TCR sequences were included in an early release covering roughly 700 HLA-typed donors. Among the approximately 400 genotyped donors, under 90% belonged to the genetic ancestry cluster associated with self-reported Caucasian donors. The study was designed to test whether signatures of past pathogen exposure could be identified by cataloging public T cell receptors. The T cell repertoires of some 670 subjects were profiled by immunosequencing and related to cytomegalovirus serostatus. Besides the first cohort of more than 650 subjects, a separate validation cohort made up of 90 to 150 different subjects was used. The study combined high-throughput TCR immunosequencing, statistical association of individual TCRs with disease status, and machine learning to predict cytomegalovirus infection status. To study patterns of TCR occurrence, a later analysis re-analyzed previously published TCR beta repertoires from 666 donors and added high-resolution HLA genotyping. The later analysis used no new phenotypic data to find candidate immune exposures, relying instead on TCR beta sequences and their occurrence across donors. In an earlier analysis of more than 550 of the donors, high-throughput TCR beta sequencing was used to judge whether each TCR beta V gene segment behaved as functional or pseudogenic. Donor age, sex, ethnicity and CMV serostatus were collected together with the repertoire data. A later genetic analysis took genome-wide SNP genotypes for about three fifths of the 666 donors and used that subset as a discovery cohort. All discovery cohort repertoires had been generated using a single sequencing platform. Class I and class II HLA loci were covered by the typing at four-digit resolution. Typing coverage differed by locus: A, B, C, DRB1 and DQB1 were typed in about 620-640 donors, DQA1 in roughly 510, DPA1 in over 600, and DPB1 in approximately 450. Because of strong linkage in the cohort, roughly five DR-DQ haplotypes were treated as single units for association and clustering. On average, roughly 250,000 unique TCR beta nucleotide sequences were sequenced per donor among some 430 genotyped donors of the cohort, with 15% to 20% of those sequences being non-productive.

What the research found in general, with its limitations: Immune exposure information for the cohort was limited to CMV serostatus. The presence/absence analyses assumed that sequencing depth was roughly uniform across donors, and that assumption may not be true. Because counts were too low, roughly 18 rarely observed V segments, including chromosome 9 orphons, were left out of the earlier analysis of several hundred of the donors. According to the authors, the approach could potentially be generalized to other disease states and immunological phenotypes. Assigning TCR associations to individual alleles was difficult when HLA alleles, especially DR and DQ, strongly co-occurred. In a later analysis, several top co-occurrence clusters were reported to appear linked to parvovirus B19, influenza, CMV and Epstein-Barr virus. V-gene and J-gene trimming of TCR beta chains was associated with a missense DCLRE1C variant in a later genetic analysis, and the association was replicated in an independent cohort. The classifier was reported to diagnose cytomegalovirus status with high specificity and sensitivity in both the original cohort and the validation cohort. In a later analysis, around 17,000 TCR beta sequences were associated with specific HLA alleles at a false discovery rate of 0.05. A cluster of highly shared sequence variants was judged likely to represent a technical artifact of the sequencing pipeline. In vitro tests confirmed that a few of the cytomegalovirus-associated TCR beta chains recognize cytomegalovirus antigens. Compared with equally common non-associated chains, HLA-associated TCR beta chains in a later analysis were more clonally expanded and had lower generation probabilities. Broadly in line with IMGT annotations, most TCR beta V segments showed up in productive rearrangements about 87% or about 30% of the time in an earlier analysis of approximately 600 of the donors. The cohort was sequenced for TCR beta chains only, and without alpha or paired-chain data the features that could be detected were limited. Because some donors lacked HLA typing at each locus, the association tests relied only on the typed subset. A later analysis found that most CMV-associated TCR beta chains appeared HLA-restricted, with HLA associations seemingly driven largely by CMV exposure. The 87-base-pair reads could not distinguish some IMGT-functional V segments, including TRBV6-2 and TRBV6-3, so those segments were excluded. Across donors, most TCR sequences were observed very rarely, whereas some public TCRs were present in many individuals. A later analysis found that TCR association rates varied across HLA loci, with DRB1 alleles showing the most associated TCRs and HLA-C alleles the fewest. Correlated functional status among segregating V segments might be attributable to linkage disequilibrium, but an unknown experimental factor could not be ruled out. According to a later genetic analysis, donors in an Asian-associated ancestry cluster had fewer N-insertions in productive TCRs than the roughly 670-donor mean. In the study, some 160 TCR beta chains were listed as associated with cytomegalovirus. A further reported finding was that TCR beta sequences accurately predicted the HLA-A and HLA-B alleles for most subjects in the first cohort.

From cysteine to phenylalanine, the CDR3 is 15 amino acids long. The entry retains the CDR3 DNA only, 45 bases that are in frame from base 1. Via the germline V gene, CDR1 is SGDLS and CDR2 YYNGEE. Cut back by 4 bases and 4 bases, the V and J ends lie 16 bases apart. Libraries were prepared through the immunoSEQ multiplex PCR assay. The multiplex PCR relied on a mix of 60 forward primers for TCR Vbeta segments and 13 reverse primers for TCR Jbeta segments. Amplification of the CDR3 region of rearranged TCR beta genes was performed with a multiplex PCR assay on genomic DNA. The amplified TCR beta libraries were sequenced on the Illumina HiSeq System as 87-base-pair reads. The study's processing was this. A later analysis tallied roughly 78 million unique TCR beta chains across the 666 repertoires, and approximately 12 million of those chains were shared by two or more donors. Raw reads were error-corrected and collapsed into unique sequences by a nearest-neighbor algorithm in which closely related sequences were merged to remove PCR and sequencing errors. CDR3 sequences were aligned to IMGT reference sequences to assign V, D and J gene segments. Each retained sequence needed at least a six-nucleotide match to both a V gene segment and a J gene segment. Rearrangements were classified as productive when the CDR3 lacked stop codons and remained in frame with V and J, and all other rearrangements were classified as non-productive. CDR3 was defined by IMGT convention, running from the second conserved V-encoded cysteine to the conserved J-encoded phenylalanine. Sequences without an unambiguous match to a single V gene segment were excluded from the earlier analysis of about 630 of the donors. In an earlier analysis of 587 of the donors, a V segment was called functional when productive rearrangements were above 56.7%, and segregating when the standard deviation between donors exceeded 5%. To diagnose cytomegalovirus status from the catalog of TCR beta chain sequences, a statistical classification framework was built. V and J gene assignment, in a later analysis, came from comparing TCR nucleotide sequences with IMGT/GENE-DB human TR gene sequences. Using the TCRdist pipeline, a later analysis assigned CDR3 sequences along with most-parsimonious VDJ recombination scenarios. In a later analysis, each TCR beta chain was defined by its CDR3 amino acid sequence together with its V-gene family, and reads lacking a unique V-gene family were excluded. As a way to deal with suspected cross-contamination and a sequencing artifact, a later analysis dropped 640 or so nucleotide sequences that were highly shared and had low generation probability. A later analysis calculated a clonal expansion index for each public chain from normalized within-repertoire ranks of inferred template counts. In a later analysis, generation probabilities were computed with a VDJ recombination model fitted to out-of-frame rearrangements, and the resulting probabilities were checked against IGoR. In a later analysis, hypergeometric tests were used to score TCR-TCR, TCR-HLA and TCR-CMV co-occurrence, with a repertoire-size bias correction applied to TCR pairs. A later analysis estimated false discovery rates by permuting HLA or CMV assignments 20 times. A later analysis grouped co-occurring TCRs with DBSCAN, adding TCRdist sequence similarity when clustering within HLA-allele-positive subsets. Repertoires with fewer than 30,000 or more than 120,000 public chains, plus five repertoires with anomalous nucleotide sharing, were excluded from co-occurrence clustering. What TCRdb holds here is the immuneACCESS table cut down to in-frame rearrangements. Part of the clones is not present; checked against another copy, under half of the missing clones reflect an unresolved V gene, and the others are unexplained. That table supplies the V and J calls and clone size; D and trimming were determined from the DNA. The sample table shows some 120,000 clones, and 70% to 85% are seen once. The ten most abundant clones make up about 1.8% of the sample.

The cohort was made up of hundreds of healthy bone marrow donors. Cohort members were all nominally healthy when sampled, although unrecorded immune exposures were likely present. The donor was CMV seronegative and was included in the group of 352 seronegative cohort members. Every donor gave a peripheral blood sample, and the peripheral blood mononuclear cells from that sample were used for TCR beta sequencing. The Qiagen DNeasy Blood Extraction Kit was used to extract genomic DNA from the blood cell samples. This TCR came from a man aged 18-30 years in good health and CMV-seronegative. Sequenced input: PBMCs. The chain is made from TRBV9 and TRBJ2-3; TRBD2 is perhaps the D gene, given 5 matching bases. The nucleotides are TGTGCCAGCAGCCCCCACTCGTCGAGGGCAGATACGCAGTATTTT. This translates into CASSPHSSRADTQYF.